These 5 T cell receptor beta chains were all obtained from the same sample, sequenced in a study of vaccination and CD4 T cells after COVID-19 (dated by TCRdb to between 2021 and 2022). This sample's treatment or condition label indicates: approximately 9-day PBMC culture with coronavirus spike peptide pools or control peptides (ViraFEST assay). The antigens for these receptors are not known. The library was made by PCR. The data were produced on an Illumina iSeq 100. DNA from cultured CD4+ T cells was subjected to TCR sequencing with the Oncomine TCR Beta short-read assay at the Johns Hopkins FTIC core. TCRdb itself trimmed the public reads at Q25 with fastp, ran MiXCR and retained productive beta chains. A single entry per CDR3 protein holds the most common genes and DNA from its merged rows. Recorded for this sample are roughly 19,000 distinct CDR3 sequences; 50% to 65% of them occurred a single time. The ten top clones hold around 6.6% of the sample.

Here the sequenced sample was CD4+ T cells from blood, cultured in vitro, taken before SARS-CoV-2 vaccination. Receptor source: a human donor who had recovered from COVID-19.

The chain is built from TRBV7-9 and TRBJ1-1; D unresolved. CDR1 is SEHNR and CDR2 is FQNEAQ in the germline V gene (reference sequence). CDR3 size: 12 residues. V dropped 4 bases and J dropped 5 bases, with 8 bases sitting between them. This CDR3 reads CASSSVKTEAFF. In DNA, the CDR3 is TGTGCCAGCAGCTCCGTTAAGACTGAAGCTTTCTTT.

CDR3 in DNA: TGCGCCAGCAGCCAAGAAGCCGGGGCTAGCGTGAGCACCGGGGAGCTGTTTTTT. Translating gives CASSQEAGASVSTGELFF. The rearrangement links TRBV4-3 to TRBJ2-2; a possible D gene is TRBD2 (6 bases). The V end was cut by 0 bases, the J end by 4 bases, with 18 bases between. Germline CDR1 reads LGHNA; CDR2 reads YSLEER. The CDR3 length is 18 residues.

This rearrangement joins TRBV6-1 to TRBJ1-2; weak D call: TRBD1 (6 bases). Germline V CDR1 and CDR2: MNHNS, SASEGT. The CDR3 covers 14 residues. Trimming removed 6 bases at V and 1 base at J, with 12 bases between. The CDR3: CASRARGLNYGYTF. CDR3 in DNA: TGTGCCAGCAGAGCCAGGGGACTTAACTATGGCTACACCTTC.

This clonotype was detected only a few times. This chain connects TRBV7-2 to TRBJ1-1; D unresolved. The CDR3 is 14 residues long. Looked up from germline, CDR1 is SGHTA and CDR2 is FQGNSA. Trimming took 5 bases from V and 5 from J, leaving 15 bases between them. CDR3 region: CASSTQRGVTEAFF. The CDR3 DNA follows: TGTGCCAGCAGCACCCAACGCGGGGTTACTGAAGCTTTCTTT.

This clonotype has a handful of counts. CDR3 region: CASSWGAGRNTIYF. The CDR3 bases are TGTGCCAGCAGCTGGGGAGCAGGGAGAAACACCATATATTTT. The chain links TRBV7-8 to TRBJ1-3; D may be TRBD1 (5 bases). The V end lost 4 bases, the J end lost 5 bases, and 12 bases lay between the germline ends. CDR3 length: 14 amino acids. CDR1 SGHVS and CDR2 FQNEAQ come from the germline V gene.